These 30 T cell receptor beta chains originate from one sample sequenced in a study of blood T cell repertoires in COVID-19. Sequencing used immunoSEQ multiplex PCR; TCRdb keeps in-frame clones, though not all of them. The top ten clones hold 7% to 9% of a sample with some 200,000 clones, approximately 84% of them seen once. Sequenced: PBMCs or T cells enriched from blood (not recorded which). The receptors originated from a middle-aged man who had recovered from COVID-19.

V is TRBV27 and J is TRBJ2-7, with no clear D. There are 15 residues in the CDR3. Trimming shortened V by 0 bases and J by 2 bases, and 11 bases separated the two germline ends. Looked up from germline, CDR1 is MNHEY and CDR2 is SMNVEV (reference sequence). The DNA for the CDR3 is TGTGCCAGCAGTTTATCCCCTGGGCCCCCCTACGAGCAGTACTTC. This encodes CASSLSPGPPYEQYF.

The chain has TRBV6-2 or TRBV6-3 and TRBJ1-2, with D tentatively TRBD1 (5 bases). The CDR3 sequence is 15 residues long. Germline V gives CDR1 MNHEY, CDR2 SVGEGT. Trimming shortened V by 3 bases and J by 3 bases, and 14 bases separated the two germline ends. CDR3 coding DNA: TGTGCCAGCAGTTATCCGGGACTGCCGTACTATGGCTACACCTTC. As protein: CASSYPGLPYYGYTF.

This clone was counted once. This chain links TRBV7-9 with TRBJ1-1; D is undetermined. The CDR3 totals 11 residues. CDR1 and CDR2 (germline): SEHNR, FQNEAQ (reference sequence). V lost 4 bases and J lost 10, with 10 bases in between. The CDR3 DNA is TGTGCCAGCAGCTCCCCCCCCCTAGCTTTCTTT. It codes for CASSSPPLAFF.

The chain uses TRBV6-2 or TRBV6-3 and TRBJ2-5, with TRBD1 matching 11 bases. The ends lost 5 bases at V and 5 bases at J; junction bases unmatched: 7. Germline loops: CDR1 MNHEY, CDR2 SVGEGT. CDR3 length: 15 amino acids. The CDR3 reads CASSRDRGNVETQYF. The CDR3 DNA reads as TGTGCCAGCAGTCGGGACAGGGGGAATGTGGAGACCCAGTACTTC.

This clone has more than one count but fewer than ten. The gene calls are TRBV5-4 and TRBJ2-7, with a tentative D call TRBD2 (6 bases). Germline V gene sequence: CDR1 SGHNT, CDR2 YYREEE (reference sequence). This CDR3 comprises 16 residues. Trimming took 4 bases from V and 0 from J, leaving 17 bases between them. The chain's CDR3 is CASSPEGRGGSYEQYF. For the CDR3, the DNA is TGTGCCAGCAGCCCGGAAGGGCGGGGCGGCTCCTACGAGCAGTACTTC.

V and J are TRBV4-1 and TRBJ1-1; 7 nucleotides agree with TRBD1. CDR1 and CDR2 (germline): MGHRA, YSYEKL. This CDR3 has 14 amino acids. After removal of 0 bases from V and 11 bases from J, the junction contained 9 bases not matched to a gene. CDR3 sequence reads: CASSQEDRVVGAFF. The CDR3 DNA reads TGCGCCAGCAGCCAAGAAGACAGGGTAGTTGGCGCTTTCTTT.

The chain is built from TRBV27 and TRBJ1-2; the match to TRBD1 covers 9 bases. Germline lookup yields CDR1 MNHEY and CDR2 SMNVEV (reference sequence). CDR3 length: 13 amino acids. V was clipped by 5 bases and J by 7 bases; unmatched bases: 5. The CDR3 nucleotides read TGTGCCAGCAGTGGGACAGGGTTTGGTGGCTACACCTTC. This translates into CASSGTGFGGYTF.

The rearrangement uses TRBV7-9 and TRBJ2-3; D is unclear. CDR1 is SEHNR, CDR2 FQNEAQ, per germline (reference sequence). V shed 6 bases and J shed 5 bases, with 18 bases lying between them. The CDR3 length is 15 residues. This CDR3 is CASSVSRLGLDTQYF. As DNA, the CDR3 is TGTGCCAGCAGTGTCAGCCGCCTCGGGTTAGATACGCAGTATTTT.

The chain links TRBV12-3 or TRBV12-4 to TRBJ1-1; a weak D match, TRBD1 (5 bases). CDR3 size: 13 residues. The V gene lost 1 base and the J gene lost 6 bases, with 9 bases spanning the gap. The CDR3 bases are TGTGCCAGCAGTTTAGGGGGCCTTCCTGAAGCTTTCTTT. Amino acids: CASSLGGLPEAFF.

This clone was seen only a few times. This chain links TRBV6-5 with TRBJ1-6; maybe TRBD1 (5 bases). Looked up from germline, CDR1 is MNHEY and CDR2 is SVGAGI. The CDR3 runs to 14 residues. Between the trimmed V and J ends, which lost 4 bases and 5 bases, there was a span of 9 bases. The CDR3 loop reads CASSSARDNSPLHF. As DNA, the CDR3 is TGTGCCAGCAGTTCAGCCAGGGATAATTCACCCCTCCACTTT.

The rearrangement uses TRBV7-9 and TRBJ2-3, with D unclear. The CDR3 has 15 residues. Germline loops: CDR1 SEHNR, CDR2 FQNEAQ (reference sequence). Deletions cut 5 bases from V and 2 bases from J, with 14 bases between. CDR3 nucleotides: TGTGCCAGCAGCCCGACATCGACCCTCACAGATACGCAGTATTTT. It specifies CASSPTSTLTDTQYF.

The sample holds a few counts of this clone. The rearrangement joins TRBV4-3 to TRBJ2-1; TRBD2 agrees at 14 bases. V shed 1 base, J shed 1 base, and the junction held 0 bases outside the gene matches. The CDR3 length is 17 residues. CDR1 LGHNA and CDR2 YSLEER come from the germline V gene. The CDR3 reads CASSQGTSGGSYNEQFF. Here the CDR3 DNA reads TGCGCCAGCAGCCAAGGGACTAGCGGGGGGTCCTACAATGAGCAGTTCTTC.

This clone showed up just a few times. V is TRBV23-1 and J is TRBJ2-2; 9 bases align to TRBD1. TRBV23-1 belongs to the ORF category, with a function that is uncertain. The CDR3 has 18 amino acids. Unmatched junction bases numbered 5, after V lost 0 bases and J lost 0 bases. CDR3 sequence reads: CASSQSRGTGSNTGELFF. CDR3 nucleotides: TGCGCCAGCAGTCAATCTAGGGGGACAGGGTCGAACACCGGGGAGCTGTTTTTT.

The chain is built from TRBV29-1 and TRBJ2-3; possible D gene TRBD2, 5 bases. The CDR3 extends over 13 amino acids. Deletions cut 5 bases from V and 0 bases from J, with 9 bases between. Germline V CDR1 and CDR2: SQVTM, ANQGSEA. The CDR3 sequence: CSVTGDSTDTQYF. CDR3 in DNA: TGCAGCGTTACCGGGGATAGCACAGATACGCAGTATTTT.

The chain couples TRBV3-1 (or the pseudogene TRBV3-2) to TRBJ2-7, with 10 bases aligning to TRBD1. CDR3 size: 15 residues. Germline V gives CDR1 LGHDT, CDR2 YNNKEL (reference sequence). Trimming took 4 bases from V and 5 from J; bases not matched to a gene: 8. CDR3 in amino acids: CASSPMGDRGNEQYF. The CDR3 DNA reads TGTGCCAGCAGCCCTATGGGGGACAGGGGTAACGAGCAGTACTTC.

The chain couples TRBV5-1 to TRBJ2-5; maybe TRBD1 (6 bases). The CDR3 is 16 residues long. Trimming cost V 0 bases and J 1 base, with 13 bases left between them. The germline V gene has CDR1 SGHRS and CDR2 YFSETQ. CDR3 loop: CASSLEGVRPQETQYF. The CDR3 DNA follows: TGCGCCAGCAGCTTGGAGGGGGTGAGGCCCCAAGAGACCCAGTACTTC.

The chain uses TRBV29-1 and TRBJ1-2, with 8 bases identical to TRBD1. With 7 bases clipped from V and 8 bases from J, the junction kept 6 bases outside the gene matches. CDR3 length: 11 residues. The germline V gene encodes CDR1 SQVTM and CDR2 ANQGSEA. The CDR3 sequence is CSAGDRRGYTF. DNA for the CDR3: TGCAGCGCCGGGGACAGGAGAGGCTACACCTTC.

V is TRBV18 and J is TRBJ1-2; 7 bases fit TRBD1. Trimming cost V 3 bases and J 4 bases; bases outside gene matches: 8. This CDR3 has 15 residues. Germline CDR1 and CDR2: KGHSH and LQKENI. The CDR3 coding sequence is TGTGCCAGCTCACCTGGGACAGCCCTGGGCTATGGCTACACCTTC. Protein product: CASSPGTALGYGYTF.

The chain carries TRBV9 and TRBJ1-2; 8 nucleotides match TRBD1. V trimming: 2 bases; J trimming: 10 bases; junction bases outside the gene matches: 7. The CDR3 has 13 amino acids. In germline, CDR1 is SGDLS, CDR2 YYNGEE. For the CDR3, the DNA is TGTGCCAGCAGCGTCCCAGGACAGGGAGACTACACCTTC. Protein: CASSVPGQGDYTF.

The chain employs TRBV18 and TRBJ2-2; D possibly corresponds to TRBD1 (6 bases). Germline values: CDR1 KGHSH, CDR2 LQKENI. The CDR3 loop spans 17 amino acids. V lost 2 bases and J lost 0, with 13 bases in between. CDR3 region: CASSPVFGTTNTGELFF. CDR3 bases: TGTGCCAGCTCACCAGTGTTCGGGACAACGAACACCGGGGAGCTGTTTTTT.

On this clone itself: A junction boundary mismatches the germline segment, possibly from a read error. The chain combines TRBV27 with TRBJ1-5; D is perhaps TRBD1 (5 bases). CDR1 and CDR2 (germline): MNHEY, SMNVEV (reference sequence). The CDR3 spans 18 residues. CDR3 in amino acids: CATSPTGYGGYSNQPQHF. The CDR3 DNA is TGTGCCACCAGTCCCACCGGTTACGGGGGATATAGCAATCAGCCCCAGCATTTT.

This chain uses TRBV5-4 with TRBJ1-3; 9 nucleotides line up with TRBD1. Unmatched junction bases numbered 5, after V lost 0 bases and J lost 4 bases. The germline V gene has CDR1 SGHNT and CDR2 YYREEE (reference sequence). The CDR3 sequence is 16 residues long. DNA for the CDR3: TGTGCCAGCAGCTTGGGCGGGACAGGGTTCGGAAACACCATATATTTT. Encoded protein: CASSLGGTGFGNTIYF.

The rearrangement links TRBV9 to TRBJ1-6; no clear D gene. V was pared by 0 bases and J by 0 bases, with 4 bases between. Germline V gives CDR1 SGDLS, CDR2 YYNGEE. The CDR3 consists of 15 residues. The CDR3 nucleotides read TGTGCCAGCAGCGTAGGGAGCTCCTATAATTCACCCCTCCACTTT. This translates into CASSVGSSYNSPLHF.

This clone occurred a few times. The CDR3 DNA follows: TGCGCCAGCAGCCCCAGCCCCGGCACCGCGGGCACTGAAGCTTTCTTT. Encoded protein: CASSPSPGTAGTEAFF. The chain joins TRBV4-1 to TRBJ1-1; D call uncertain. The CDR3 extends over 16 amino acids. Between the trimmed V and J ends, which lost 4 bases and 4 bases, there was a span of 19 bases. Germline CDR1 is MGHRA and CDR2 is YSYEKL.

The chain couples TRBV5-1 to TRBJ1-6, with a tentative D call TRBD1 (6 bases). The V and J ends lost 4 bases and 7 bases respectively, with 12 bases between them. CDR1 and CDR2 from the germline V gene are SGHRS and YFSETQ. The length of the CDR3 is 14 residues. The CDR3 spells CASSPGHQNSPLHF. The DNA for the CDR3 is TGCGCCAGCAGCCCGGGACACCAAAATTCACCCCTCCACTTT.

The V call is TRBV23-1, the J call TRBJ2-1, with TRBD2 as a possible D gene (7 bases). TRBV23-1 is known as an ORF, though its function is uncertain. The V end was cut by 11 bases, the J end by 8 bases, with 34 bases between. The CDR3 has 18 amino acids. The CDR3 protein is CAQVRGAGPWVVGDEQFF. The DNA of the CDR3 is TGCGCCCAGGTACGGGGGGCTGGGCCCTGGGTGGTAGGGGATGAGCAGTTCTTC.

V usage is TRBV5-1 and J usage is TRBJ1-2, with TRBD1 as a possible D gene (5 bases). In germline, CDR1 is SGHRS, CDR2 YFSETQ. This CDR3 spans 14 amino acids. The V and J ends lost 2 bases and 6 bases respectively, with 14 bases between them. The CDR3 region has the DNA TGCGCCAGCAGCTTTGACAGAGTCATAAATGGCTACACCTTC. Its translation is CASSFDRVINGYTF.

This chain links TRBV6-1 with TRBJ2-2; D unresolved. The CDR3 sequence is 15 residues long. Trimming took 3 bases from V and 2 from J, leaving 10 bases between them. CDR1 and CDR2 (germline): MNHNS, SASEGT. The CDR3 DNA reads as TGTGCCAGCAGTGAGGGCAGAGCAAACACCGGGGAGCTGTTTTTT. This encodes CASSEGRANTGELFF.

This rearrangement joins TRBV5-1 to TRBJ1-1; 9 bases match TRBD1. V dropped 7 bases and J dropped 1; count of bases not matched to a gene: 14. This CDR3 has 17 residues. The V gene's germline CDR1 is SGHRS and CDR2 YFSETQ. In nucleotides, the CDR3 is TGCGCCAGCCATACGGACAGGGGCGAGAATGGGAACACTGAAGCTTTCTTT. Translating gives CASHTDRGENGNTEAFF.

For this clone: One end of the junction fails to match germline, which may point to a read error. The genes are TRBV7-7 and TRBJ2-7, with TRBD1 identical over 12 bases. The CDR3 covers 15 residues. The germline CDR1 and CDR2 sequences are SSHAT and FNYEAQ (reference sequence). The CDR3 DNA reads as TGTGCTAGCAGCATGGGACAGGGGGCCGCCTACGAGCAGTACTTC. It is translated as CASSMGQGAAYEQYF.